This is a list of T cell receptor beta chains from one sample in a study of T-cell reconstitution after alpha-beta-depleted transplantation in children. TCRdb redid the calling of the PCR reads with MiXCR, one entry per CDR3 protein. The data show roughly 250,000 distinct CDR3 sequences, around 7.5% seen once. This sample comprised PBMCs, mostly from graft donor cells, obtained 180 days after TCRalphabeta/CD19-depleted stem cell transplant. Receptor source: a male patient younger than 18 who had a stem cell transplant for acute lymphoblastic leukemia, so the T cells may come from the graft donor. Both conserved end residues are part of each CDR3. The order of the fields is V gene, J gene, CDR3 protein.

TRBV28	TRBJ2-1	CASSFLPGLEFSNEQFF
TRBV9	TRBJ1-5	CASSVATGGPQHF
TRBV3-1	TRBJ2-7	CASSQDPLTGIYEQYF
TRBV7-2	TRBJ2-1	CASSYPRWRSYNEQFF
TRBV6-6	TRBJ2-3	CASRRIRTDTQYF
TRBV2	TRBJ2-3	CASPLLGSTDTQYF
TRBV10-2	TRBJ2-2	CASSWGLGGSGELFF
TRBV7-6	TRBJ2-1	CASSLQAWRTQRQNEQFF
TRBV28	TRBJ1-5	CASSFWQGKGQPQHF
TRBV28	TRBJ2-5	CASSRLAGKETQYF
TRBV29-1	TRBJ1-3	CSVEDGLQGGNTIYF
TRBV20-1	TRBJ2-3	CSAPTSGWGTQYF
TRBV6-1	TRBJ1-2	CASSYGGYTF
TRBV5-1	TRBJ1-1	CASSWTGPEGAFF
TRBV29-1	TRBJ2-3	CSVRRDLPRPDTQYF
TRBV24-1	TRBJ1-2	CATSDPGQGDNYGYTF
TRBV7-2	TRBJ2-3	CASSSRTGWDTQYF
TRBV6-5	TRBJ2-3	CASSWDRGPDTQYF
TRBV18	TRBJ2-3	CASSPSGLAGDTQYF
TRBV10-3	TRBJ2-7	CAISTSTPTVDGEQYF
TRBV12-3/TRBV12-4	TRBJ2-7	CASSPRQGLPYEQYF
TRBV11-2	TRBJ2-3	CASSLDETGRTDTQYF
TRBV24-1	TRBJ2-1	CATSDSGDRDNEQFF
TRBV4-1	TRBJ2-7	CASSPLPGQGYEQYF
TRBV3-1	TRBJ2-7	CASSQPARGGSYEQYF
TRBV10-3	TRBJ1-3	CATEGWSGNTIYF
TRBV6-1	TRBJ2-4	CASSPSPTGQLAKNIQYF
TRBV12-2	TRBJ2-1	CASRLRGVREAIYNEQFF
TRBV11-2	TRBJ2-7	CASSYWTSGGSYEQYF
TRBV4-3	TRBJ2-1	CASSSTDGWEQFF
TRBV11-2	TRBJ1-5	CASSLEAGSNQPQHF
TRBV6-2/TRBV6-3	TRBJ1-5	CASSYGEQNSNQPQHF
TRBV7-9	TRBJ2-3	CAREQASGATDTQYF
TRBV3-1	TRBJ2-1	CASSPGGLAAYNEQFF
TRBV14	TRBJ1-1	CASSQWYSEAFF
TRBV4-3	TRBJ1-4	CASSYGTGGEKLFF
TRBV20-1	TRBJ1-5	CSARHLTGNQPQHF
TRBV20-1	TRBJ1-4	CSALTHEKLFF
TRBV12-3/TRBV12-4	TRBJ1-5	CASSSPGKPQHF
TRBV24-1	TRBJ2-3	CATSDLPAEVGTDTQYF
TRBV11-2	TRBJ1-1	CASRDRNAGNTEAFF
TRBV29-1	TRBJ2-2	CSVRYTGELFF
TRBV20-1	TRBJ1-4	CSALHPTAVNEKLFF
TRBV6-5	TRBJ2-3	CASSSNWGSTDTQYF
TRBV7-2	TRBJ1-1	CASSLQGAERTEAFF
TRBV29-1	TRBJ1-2	CSAPLRGGRNYGYTF
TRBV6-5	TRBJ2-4	CASSYYFGILGENIQYF
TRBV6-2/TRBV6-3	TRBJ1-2	CASSLMRFGYTF
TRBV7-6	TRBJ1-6	CASSLQQGGNSPLHF
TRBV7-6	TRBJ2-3	CASSLDATDTQYF
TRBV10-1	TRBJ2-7	CASSEGRGYSYEQYF
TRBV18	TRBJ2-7	CASSPGPVVGYEQYF
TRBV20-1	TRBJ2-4	CSADRAAKNIQYF
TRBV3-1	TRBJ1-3	CASSQDTMGSGNTIYF
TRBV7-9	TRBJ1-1	CASSFRGFPEGNTEAFF
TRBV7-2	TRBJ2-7	CASSFSGSGEQYF
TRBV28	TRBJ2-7	CASSNPGLAREQYF
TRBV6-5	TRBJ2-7	CASSWGGEGYEQYF
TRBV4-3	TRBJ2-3	CASSPGARTLLTSTDTQYF